This T cell receptor beta chain stems from a study of beta chain features in type 1 diabetes. Across the whole study: The samples had roughly 110,000,000 sorted cells examined in all. Study-wide points: Reduced insertions and increased deletions marked VDJ junctions in type 1 diabetes patients. In all four CD4+ subsets, TCRB CDR3 length was significantly, moderately reduced in type 1 diabetes.

The germline CDR1 and CDR2 sequences are MDHEN and SYDVKM. V lost 5 bases and J lost 0, with 14 bases in between. This CDR3 has 16 residues. Isolation of CD4+ naive, central memory, regulatory and stem cell-like memory cells was achieved by sorting via CD45RO/CCR7/CD25/CD127/CD95/CD27. This clone was seen ten or more times. Antigen: not known. As every portion of the isolated RNA was reverse transcribed, the sequencing read expressed TCRB transcripts. Clones were sequenced by immunoSEQ multiplex PCR, and TCRdb holds only the in-frame ones, with some missing. The sample has under 200,000 clones; 8% to 8.5% are singletons.

The source is a young woman with type 1 diabetes. The sequencing input was central memory CD4+ T cells from blood. This chain links TRBV28 with TRBJ1-5; possible D gene TRBD1, 6 bases. This chain's CDR3 is CASSPPGTNSNQPQHF. For the CDR3, the DNA is TGTGCCAGCAGTCCTCCCGGGACAAATAGCAATCAGCCCCAGCATTTT.